A selection of T cell receptor beta chains follows, all from one sample in a study of blood T cell repertoires in COVID-19. Method: immunoSEQ multiplex PCR; TCRdb's copy keeps in-frame clones and lacks some. The sample has roughly 250,000 clones, more than 75% seen once. The sample consisted of PBMCs or T cells enriched from blood (not recorded which). The origin of the receptors is a woman between 35 and 50 years old with acute COVID-19. Each CDR3 is given with its conserved first and last residue. D genes are given only for firm matches.

v_gene	len	d_gene	j_gene	CDR3nt	CDR3aa
TRBV28	15	TRBD1	TRBJ1-1	TGTGCCAGCAGTGTACCGGGACAGGGGTGGGGTGAAGCTTTCTTT	CASSVPGQGWGEAFF
TRBV6-2/TRBV6-3	15	TRBD1	TRBJ2-7	TGTGCCAGCAGTTTCCGCGGGACAGGCTCCTACGAGCAGTACTTC	CASSFRGTGSYEQYF
TRBV27	14	TRBD1	TRBJ1-4	TGTGCCAGCAGTTTACGGGACAGTAATGAAAAACTGTTTTTT	CASSLRDSNEKLFF
TRBV3-1/TRBV3-2	14	TRBD1	TRBJ1-6	TGTGCCAGCAGCCAAGGGGACAGTAATTCACCCCTCCACTTT	CASSQGDSNSPLHF
TRBV4-2	13	.	TRBJ2-5	TGTGCCAGCAGCCAAGATATTGTACAGGGACAGTACTTC	CASSQDIVQGQYF
TRBV4-1	14	TRBD1	TRBJ1-2	TGCGCCAGCAGCCCAGGGCAGGGGGCGTTTGGCTACACCTTC	CASSPGQGAFGYTF
TRBV30	11	.	TRBJ1-6	TGTGCCTGGGCCTCTAATTCACCCCTCCACTTT	CAWASNSPLHF
TRBV4-2	15	.	TRBJ1-1	TGTGCCAGCAGCCAAGATTCGGGGAGCGGCACTGAAGCTTTCTTT	CASSQDSGSGTEAFF
TRBV18	17	TRBD1	TRBJ1-1	TGTGCCAGCTCACCCGGTGGCGGGACAGGGGGGAACACTGAAGCTTTCTTT	CASSPGGGTGGNTEAFF
TRBV18	14	.	TRBJ1-1	TGTGCCAGCTCAAATGGTGAGGGTAACACTGAAGCTTTCTTT	CASSNGEGNTEAFF
TRBV2	15	TRBD1	TRBJ1-5	TGTGCCAGCAGTAGCAGGGGGCGTAGCAATCAGCCCCAGCATTTT	CASSSRGRSNQPQHF
TRBV29-1	13	.	TRBJ2-7	TGCAGCGTCGAGACTAGAGGTCTTGGAGAGCAGTACTTC	CSVETRGLGEQYF
TRBV5-1	14	TRBD1	TRBJ1-1	TGCGCCAGCAGCTTGGTAACAGGGGAAACTGAAGCTTTCTTT	CASSLVTGETEAFF
TRBV15	14	.	TRBJ1-4	TGTGCCACCAGCAGAGACTATGTGAGCGAAAAACTGTTTTTT	CATSRDYVSEKLFF
TRBV9	13	.	TRBJ2-7	TGTGCCAGCAGCCTATCCGACAGTTACGAGCAGTACTTC	CASSLSDSYEQYF
TRBV6-5	15	.	TRBJ2-5	TGTGCCAGCAACGCAGGGCTTGGTCAGCATGGGACCCAGTACTTC	CASNAGLGQHGTQYF
TRBV3-1/TRBV3-2	15	TRBD1	TRBJ1-2	TGTGCCAGCAGCCAAGATCGAAACAGGGGCTATGGCTACACCTTC	CASSQDRNRGYGYTF
TRBV28	14	TRBD1	TRBJ1-2	TGTGCCAGCCGTTTGGGGACAGGGAACTATGGCTACACCTTC	CASRLGTGNYGYTF